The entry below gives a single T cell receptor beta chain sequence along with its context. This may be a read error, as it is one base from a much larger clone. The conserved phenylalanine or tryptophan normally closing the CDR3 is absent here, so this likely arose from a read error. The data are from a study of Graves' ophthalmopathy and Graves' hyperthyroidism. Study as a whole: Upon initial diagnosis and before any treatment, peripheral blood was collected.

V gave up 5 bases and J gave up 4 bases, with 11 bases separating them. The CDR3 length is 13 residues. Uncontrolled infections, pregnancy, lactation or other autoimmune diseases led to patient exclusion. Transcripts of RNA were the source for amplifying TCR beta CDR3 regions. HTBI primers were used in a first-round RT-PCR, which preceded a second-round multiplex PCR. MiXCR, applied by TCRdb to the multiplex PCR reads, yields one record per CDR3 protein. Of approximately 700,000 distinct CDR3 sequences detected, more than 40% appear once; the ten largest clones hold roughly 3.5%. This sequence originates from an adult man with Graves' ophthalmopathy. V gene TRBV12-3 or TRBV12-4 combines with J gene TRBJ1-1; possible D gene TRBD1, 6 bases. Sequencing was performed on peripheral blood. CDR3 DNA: TGTGCCAGCAGTCAGGGGTTGGCCACTGAAGCTTTCCTT. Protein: CASSQGLATEAFL.